Listed here are 7 T cell receptor beta chains from one sample, sequenced in a study of T cells in Graves' hyperthyroidism and ophthalmopathy. The source material, RNA transcripts, was used to amplify TCR beta CDR3 regions. In the first-round RT-PCR of the TCR CDR3, the HTBI primer set was used. A single record per CDR3 protein comes from TCRdb applying MiXCR to the multiplex PCR reads. The top ten clones hold 15% of a sample with 300,000 to 350,000 distinct CDR3 sequences, 15% to 20% of them seen once. Material for sequencing was blood. The receptors originated from a woman in her thirties or forties with Graves' ophthalmopathy.

Many counts were recorded for this clonotype. This chain uses TRBV19 with TRBJ1-5; D possibly corresponds to TRBD1 (5 bases). Trimming shortened V by 0 bases and J by 8 bases, and 17 bases separated the two germline ends. Germline-derived CDR1 and CDR2 are LNHDA and SQIVND (reference sequence). The length of the CDR3 is 16 residues. The CDR3 loop reads CASSIESRGDSKPQHF. The CDR3 DNA sequence: TGTGCCAGTAGTATAGAAAGTAGAGGGGATAGTAAGCCCCAGCATTTT.

The chain employs TRBV13 and TRBJ1-2; 8 bases are shared with TRBD1. Germline trimming cut 5 bases from V and 4 bases from J; bases unmatched to any gene: 12. The CDR3 has 16 amino acids. Germline-derived CDR1 and CDR2 are PRHDT and FYEKMQ (reference sequence). This chain's CDR3 is CASSHHTAGTGYGYTF. DNA for the CDR3: TGTGCCAGCAGCCATCACACTGCCGGGACAGGCTATGGCTACACCTTC.

This clonotype was seen repeatedly, ten times or more. This rearrangement joins TRBV4-3 to TRBJ2-5; 7 bases map to TRBD2. This CDR3 has 15 amino acids. The germline gives CDR1 LGHNA, CDR2 YSLEER. Trimming at V came to 4 bases and at J to 5 bases, leaving 10 bases not matched to a gene. The CDR3 DNA sequence: TGCGCCAGCAGCCGGGGAGGGGATGGTACGGAGACCCAGTACTTC. Encoded protein: CASSRGGDGTETQYF.

This clonotype was counted at least ten times. The chain recombines TRBV12-3 or TRBV12-4 with TRBJ2-7; 7 bases align to TRBD2. V lost 4 bases to trimming and J lost 4 bases; unmatched junction nucleotides: 4. The CDR3 loop spans 13 amino acids. The CDR3 reads CASSSGLIYEQYF. DNA of the CDR3: TGTGCCAGCAGTTCGGGACTAATATACGAGCAGTACTTC.

This clonotype was counted many times. The rearrangement links TRBV15 to TRBJ1-1; 7 bases line up with TRBD1. The V segment lost 1 base and the J segment 5 bases; nucleotides outside the gene matches: 4. The CDR3 sequence is 14 residues long. Germline V gene data show CDR1 as LNHNV and CDR2 as YYDKDF (reference sequence). The DNA of the CDR3 is TGTGCCACCAGCAGAGGACAGGGTCGAACTGAAGCTTTCTTT. Amino acids: CATSRGQGRTEAFF. The complete variable domain, with remaining parts taken from reference TRBV15 and TRBJ1-1, reads DAMVIQNPRYQVTQFGKPVTLSCSQTLNHNVMYWYQQKSSQAPKLLFHYYDKDFNNEADTPDNFQSRRPNTSFCFLDIRSPGLGDTAMYLCATSRGQGRTEAFFGQGTRLTVV.

CDR3 residues: CSVTGTGAMNTEAFF. CDR3 DNA sequence: TGCAGCGTTACCGGGACAGGGGCGATGAACACTGAAGCTTTCTTT. The chain links TRBV29-1 to TRBJ1-1, with 10 positions matching TRBD1. CDR3 length: 15 amino acids. CDR1 is SQVTM, CDR2 ANQGSEA, per germline. V was pared by 5 bases and J by 0 bases, with 6 bases of the junction left unmatched.

The DNA of the CDR3 is TGTGCCAGCAGTGAACGGTATAAGGGTGGCTACACCTTC. Its translation is CASSERYKGGYTF. The chain has TRBV6-1 and TRBJ1-2; no definite D call. CDR3 size: 13 residues. Germline CDR1 reads MNHNS; CDR2 reads SASEGT. Trimming pared 2 bases from V and 7 bases from J, leaving 11 bases between.